The 18 T cell receptor beta chains reported below all come from one sample, sequenced in a study of blood T cell repertoires in COVID-19. The assay was immunoSEQ multiplex PCR, and TCRdb's table has in-frame clones only and misses some. In the table there are 57,000 or so clones, 65% to 85% of which are singletons. The sample comprised peripheral blood. Source of these receptors: a man in his 70s with active COVID-19.

This clone was picked up one time. This chain joins TRBV24-1 and TRBJ2-2; TRBD1 might be the D (5 bases). Germline V gives CDR1 KGHDR, CDR2 SFDVKD. The V and J ends lost 5 bases and 7 bases respectively, with 13 bases between them. CDR3 length equals 14 residues. Written as DNA, the CDR3 is TGTGCCACCAGTGGAACCAGGGTTGGCGGGGAGCTGTTTTTT. The encoded protein is CATSGTRVGGELFF.

This chain links TRBV6-2 or TRBV6-3 with TRBJ2-1; D perhaps matches TRBD2 (6 bases). The CDR3 spans 20 residues. Germline assignment: CDR1 MNHEY and CDR2 SVGEGT. Trimming pared 4 bases from V and 5 bases from J, leaving 30 bases between. The CDR3 coding sequence is TGTGCCAGCAGTTCCCATAGCGGTGGGGCAGGAGGGTCGGGGAACAATGAGCAGTTCTTC. Encoded protein: CASSSHSGGAGGSGNNEQFF.

This clone was seen a handful of times. The rearrangement joins TRBV7-9 to TRBJ2-3; tentative D call: TRBD1 (6 bases). CDR1 and CDR2 (germline): SEHNR, FQNEAQ (reference sequence). Trimming took off 5 bases at V and 4 bases at J, with 25 bases between the two ends. The CDR3 spans 18 residues. The CDR3 DNA reads as TGTGCCAGCAGCCCGCCAATCGGAATGGCCCAGGGGCCAGATACGCAGTATTTT. This sequence encodes CASSPPIGMAQGPDTQYF.

This chain joins TRBV5-6 and TRBJ2-6, with TRBD1 matching over 7 bases. This CDR3 comprises 15 residues. The V segment lost 4 bases and the J segment 1 base; nucleotides outside the gene matches: 2. CDR1 is SGHDT, CDR2 YYEEEE, per germline. The CDR3 protein is CASSPTGSGANVLTF. Written as DNA, the CDR3 is TGTGCCAGCAGCCCGACAGGGTCTGGGGCCAACGTCCTGACTTTC. Supplemented by reference TRBV5-6 and TRBJ2-6, the full variable domain reads DAGVTQSPTHLIKTRGQQVTLRCSPKSGHDTVSWYQQALGQGPQFIFQYYEEEERQRGNFPDRFSGHQFPNYSSELNVNALLLGDSALYLCASSPTGSGANVLTFGAGSRLTVL.

V gene TRBV5-1 combines with J gene TRBJ2-2; 9 nucleotides agree with TRBD2. With V trimmed by 2 bases and J by 5 bases, 4 bases remained unmatched. The CDR3 runs 15 residues. Germline CDR1 SGHRS, CDR2 YFSETQ. The CDR3 protein is CASSFGAGGTGELFF. The CDR3 DNA follows: TGCGCCAGCAGCTTTGGAGCGGGAGGTACCGGGGAGCTGTTTTTT. Full variable domain (missing parts from reference TRBV5-1 and TRBJ2-2): KAGVTQTPRYLIKTRGQQVTLSCSPISGHRSVSWYQQTPGQGLQFLFEYFSETQRNKGNFPGRFSGRQFSNSRSEMNVSTLELGDSALYLCASSFGAGGTGELFFGEGSRLTVL.

This clone turned up a few times. The rearrangement links TRBV7-2 to TRBJ1-1; D is undetermined. This CDR3 spans 13 amino acids. The V end was cut by 1 base, the J end by 10 bases, with 13 bases between. CDR1 is SGHTA and CDR2 is FQGNSA in the germline V gene. The CDR3 nucleotides read TGTGCCAGCAGCTTAGAGGCGGGGAAGTTAGCTTTCTTT. The encoded protein is CASSLEAGKLAFF. Looking up the rest from reference TRBV7-2 and TRBJ1-1 gives the full variable domain: GAGVSQSPSNKVTEKGKDVELRCDPISGHTALYWYRQSLGQGLEFLIYFQGNSAPDKSGLPSDRFSAERTGGSVSTLTIQRTQQEDSAVYLCASSLEAGKLAFFGQGTRLTVV.

The V and J genes are TRBV30 and TRBJ1-2; 7 bases match TRBD1. The CDR3 has 12 residues. The germline V gene has CDR1 GTSNPN and CDR2 SVGIG (reference sequence). The junction had 8 bases not matched to a gene; V was cut back by 5 bases and J by 8 bases. The CDR3 region is CAWRRGTRGYTF. In DNA form, the CDR3 reads TGTGCCTGGCGCAGGGGGACAAGGGGCTACACCTTC. Based on the CDR3 plus reference TRBV30 and TRBJ1-2, the full variable domain is SQTIHQWPATLVQPVGSPLSLECTVEGTSNPNLYWYRQAAGRGLQLLFYSVGIGQISSEVPQNLSASRPQDRQFILSSKKLLLSDSGFYLCAWRRGTRGYTFGSGTRLTVV.

The V and J genes are TRBV27 and TRBJ2-5; tentative D call: TRBD2 (5 bases). The CDR3 is 14 residues long. CDR1 and CDR2 (germline): MNHEY, SMNVEV (reference sequence). Trimming stripped 5 bases from V and 5 bases from J, with 15 bases between. The CDR3, as DNA: TGTGCCAGCAGTGCCAATGTAAGAGGGGAGACCCAGTACTTC. Translated: CASSANVRGETQYF.

V and J are TRBV7-2 and TRBJ2-3; tentatively, D is TRBD2 (6 bases). CDR1 and CDR2 from the germline V gene are SGHTA and FQGNSA. CDR3 size: 16 residues. V lost 3 bases and J lost 0, with 13 bases in between. CDR3 DNA sequence: TGTGCCAGCAGCTTTGCCAGCGGGCCCAGCACAGATACGCAGTATTTT. Translated, it gives CASSFASGPSTDTQYF. Using reference TRBV7-2 and TRBJ2-3 for the parts outside the CDR3, the full variable domain is GAGVSQSPSNKVTEKGKDVELRCDPISGHTALYWYRQSLGQGLEFLIYFQGNSAPDKSGLPSDRFSAERTGGSVSTLTIQRTQQEDSAVYLCASSFASGPSTDTQYFGPGTRLTVL.

The V call is TRBV24-1, the J call TRBJ1-2; D ambiguous. Trimming stripped 3 bases from V and 1 base from J, with 14 bases between. Germline CDR1 and CDR2: KGHDR and SFDVKD. The length of the CDR3 is 16 residues. In nucleotides, the CDR3 is TGTGCCACCAGTGATGGGGAGGCGGCCGATAACTATGGCTACACCTTC. The encoded protein is CATSDGEAADNYGYTF.

The rearrangement uses TRBV11-2 and TRBJ2-4, with D maybe TRBD2 (6 bases). The V end lost 0 bases, the J end lost 0 bases, and 15 bases lay between the germline ends. The germline V gene has CDR1 SGHAT and CDR2 FQNNGV. The CDR3 runs 18 residues. The CDR3 sequence: CASSLDRVGGLAKNIQYF. CDR3 nucleotides: TGTGCCAGCAGCTTAGATCGGGTTGGGGGACTAGCCAAAAACATTCAGTACTTC.

The gene calls are TRBV19 and TRBJ1-6; a weak D match, TRBD1 (5 bases). Germline CDR1 LNHDA, CDR2 SQIVND (reference sequence). Trimming removed 6 bases from V and 7 bases from J, with 10 bases in between. CDR3 length: 13 amino acids. The CDR3 protein is CASRQGGNSPLHF. The CDR3 DNA follows: TGTGCCAGTAGGCAGGGTGGGAATTCACCCCTCCACTTT. Full variable domain (missing parts from reference TRBV19 and TRBJ1-6): DGGITQSPKYLFRKEGQNVTLSCEQNLNHDAMYWYRQDPGQGLRLIYYSQIVNDFQKGDIAEGYSVSREKKESFPLTVTSAQKNPTAFYLCASRQGGNSPLHFGNGTRLTVT.

This chain uses TRBV30 with TRBJ1-1, with D maybe TRBD1 (6 bases). The CDR3 is 13 amino acids. V lost 0 bases and J 3 bases, leaving 8 bases between the germline ends. The germline CDR1 and CDR2 sequences are GTSNPN and SVGIG (reference sequence). The CDR3 sequence: CAWSVRQDTEAFF. As DNA, the CDR3 is TGTGCCTGGAGTGTTAGACAGGACACTGAAGCTTTCTTT.

The CDR3 bases are TGTGCCAGCAGCTTAGCAGGGGCCAGGAACACTGAAGCTTTCTTT. Translation gives CASSLAGARNTEAFF. V is TRBV7-2 and J is TRBJ1-1, with D perhaps matching TRBD1 (5 bases). Trimming cost V 0 bases and J 1 base, with 9 bases left between them. Germline lookup yields CDR1 SGHTA and CDR2 FQGNSA. This CDR3 is 15 amino acids long.

The chain carries TRBV19 and TRBJ2-4; 11 positions match TRBD2. Trimming cost V 7 bases and J 8 bases; bases outside gene matches: 13. The germline CDR1 and CDR2 sequences are LNHDA and SQIVND (reference sequence). This CDR3 is built from 16 residues. The CDR3 sequence is CASKKSGLAEGDIQYF. CDR3 sequence (DNA): TGTGCCAGTAAAAAATCGGGACTAGCGGAGGGGGACATTCAGTACTTC.

CDR3 nucleotide sequence: TGTGCCTCCACCGGGACAGGGAAATACGAGCAGTACTTC. Amino acid sequence: CASTGTGKYEQYF. The chain links TRBV7-9 to TRBJ2-7; 9 positions match TRBD1. V trimming: 11 bases; J trimming: 4 bases; junction bases outside the gene matches: 9. CDR1 and CDR2 (germline): SEHNR, FQNEAQ (reference sequence). This CDR3 has 13 amino acids. The full variable domain, completed using reference TRBV7-9 and TRBJ2-7, is DTGVSQNPRHKITKRGQNVTFRCDPISEHNRLYWYRQTLGQGPEFLTYFQNEAQLEKSRLLSDRFSAERPKGSFSTLEIQRTEQGDSAMYLCASTGTGKYEQYFGPGTRLTVT.

V is TRBV7-8 and J is TRBJ2-2; TRBD1 aligns across 7 bases. CDR1 and CDR2 from the germline V gene are SGHVS and FQNEAQ. The CDR3 is 15 amino acids. J was trimmed by 4 bases and V by 5 bases; bases with no gene match: 7. For the CDR3, the DNA is TGTGCCAGCAGCCGAAGGGGGCGTAGCACCGGGGAGCTGTTTTTT. Its translation: CASSRRGRSTGELFF.

The chain recombines TRBV7-3 with TRBJ2-1; D perhaps matches TRBD2 (6 bases). CDR3 length: 16 amino acids. The germline V gene has CDR1 SGHTA and CDR2 FQGTGA. Trimming stripped 6 bases from V and 6 bases from J, with 21 bases between. Here the CDR3 reads CASSSSVGDLINEQFF. The CDR3 DNA reads as TGTGCCAGCAGTTCCTCGGTGGGGGACTTAATCAATGAGCAGTTCTTC.